The next 12 T cell receptor beta chains were all read from a single sample in a study of breast tumors, draining lymph nodes, adjacent tissues. The lymph nodes were axillary draining lymph nodes from breast cancer patients. TCRdb used MiXCR to reprocess the multiplex PCR reads, holding one entry per CDR3 protein. The table shows 150,000 to 200,000 distinct CDR3 sequences, with over 25% occurring only once. Sequencing was performed on axillary lymph node tissue. These receptors all stem from a female donor with breast cancer. Some clones in this sample may be carry-over from other donors' samples.

V is TRBV20-1 and J is TRBJ2-7; 9 bases line up with TRBD1. This CDR3 has 15 amino acids. After removal of 3 bases from V and 3 bases from J, the junction contained 9 bases not matched to a gene. Looked up from germline, CDR1 is DFQATT and CDR2 is SNEGSKA (reference sequence). The CDR3 bases are TGCAGTGCTAGGGCGTTCGGGACAGGGCTCTACGAGCAGTACTTC. Translation: CSARAFGTGLYEQYF.

This chain links TRBV7-2 with TRBJ2-1, with TRBD2 matching over 11 bases. CDR1 is SGHTA, CDR2 FQGNSA, per germline. The CDR3 extends over 15 amino acids. V lost 4 bases and J lost 9; bases outside the gene matches: 8. This chain's CDR3 is CASSWPGLAEGEQFF. DNA of the CDR3: TGTGCCAGCAGCTGGCCGGGACTAGCGGAGGGTGAGCAGTTCTTC.

This clonotype was recorded many times. The chain couples TRBV6-6 to TRBJ1-5, with D perhaps matching TRBD1 (5 bases). V lost 8 bases to trimming and J lost 1 base, with 18 bases between them. Germline V CDR1 and CDR2: MNHNY, SVGAGI (reference sequence). The CDR3 has 16 residues. CDR3 residues: CASARGDGRSNQPQHF. The CDR3 DNA reads as TGTGCCAGCGCCCGGGGGGACGGGAGAAGCAATCAGCCCCAGCATTTT.

The table lists this clonotype with many counts. The rearrangement uses TRBV7-8 and TRBJ2-7; D is perhaps TRBD1 (6 bases). V lost 0 bases and J lost 3, with 15 bases in between. This CDR3 spans 16 amino acids. In germline, CDR1 is SGHVS, CDR2 FQNEAQ. Written as DNA, the CDR3 is TGTGCCAGCAGCTTAGCCTACAGGGTTAAGGGCTACGAGCAGTACTTC. Amino acids: CASSLAYRVKGYEQYF.

Comments on this clonotype: Because the CDR3's place on the DNA is in doubt, the DNA is left out and the CDR3 is given as listed by TCRdb. The chain couples TRBV2 to TRBJ2-5; the table assigns TRBD1, which was not confirmed against the DNA. The CDR3 extends over 21 residues, inclusive of both ends. Germline-derived CDR1 and CDR2 are SNHLY and FYNNEI. The chain's CDR3 is CASTYEWGRDGYTFGSGTQYF.

The table lists this clonotype with many counts. DNA for the CDR3: TGTGCCACCAGCAGACCAGGGGGTGCAGATACGCAGTATTTT. Encoded protein: CATSRPGGADTQYF. The V and J genes are TRBV15 and TRBJ2-3; 7 bases are shared with TRBD1. The CDR3 has 14 amino acids. J gave up 4 bases and V 2 bases, and 3 bases lay outside the gene matches. Germline loops: CDR1 LNHNV, CDR2 YYDKDF (reference sequence). Full variable domain (remainder filled in from reference TRBV15 and TRBJ2-3): DAMVIQNPRYQVTQFGKPVTLSCSQTLNHNVMYWYQQKSSQAPKLLFHYYDKDFNNEADTPDNFQSRRPNTSFCFLDIRSPGLGDTAMYLCATSRPGGADTQYFGPGTRLTVL.

This clonotype was seen at least ten times. The gene calls are TRBV9 and TRBJ2-1, with D possibly being TRBD2 (6 bases). V lost 2 bases and J 1 base, leaving 10 bases between the germline ends. The CDR3 is 15 residues long. From germline, CDR1 is SGDLS and CDR2 YYNGEE. CDR3 in amino acids: CASSVTSGSYNEQFF. The DNA of the CDR3 is TGTGCCAGCAGCGTGACTAGTGGGTCCTACAATGAGCAGTTCTTC.

CDR3 nucleotide sequence: TGCGCCAGCAGCTTGGATCTGGGGAAAAGCGAAAAACTGTTTTTT. Its translation is CASSLDLGKSEKLFF. This chain links TRBV5-1 with TRBJ1-4; D not resolved. V lost 0 bases and J 8 bases, leaving 14 bases between the germline ends. Looked up from germline, CDR1 is SGHRS and CDR2 is YFSETQ. The CDR3 consists of 15 residues.

This clonotype has a count of ten or more. This chain uses TRBV6-5 with TRBJ2-7; a possible D gene is TRBD1 (6 bases). There are 14 residues in the CDR3. Germline loops: CDR1 MNHEY, CDR2 SVGAGI. The V gene lost 2 bases and the J gene lost 2 bases, with 10 bases spanning the gap. This CDR3 reads CASSYQGITYEQYF. The DNA of the CDR3 is TGTGCCAGCAGTTACCAGGGGATAACCTACGAGCAGTACTTC.

With respect to this clonotype: Possible read error: a much larger clone is one base away. The chain uses TRBV30 and TRBJ1-3, with TRBD1 matching over 7 bases. The CDR3 consists of 14 residues. Germline values: CDR1 GTSNPN, CDR2 SVGIG (reference sequence). This chain's CDR3 is CAWTTGAVGTTIYF. Written as DNA, the CDR3 is TGTGCCTGGACCACAGGGGCGGTTGGAACCACCATATATTTT.

This clonotype was seen only once. This may arise from a read error, as a much more abundant clone is one base away. The gene calls are TRBV30 and TRBJ2-1; D remains unclear. Looked up from germline, CDR1 is GTSNPN and CDR2 is SVGIG (reference sequence). Trimming took 0 bases from V and 8 from J, leaving 8 bases between them. CDR3 length: 12 amino acids. Written as DNA, the CDR3 is TGTGCCTGGAGTGTAGTTCGAGATGAGCAGTTCTTC. Its protein product is CAWSVVRDEQFF. The full variable domain, its missing parts supplied by reference TRBV30 and TRBJ2-1, is SQTIHQWPATLVQPVGSPLSLECTVEGTSNPNLYWYRQAAGRGLQLLFYSVGIGQISSEVPQNLSASRPQDRQFILSSKKLLLSDSGFYLCAWSVVRDEQFFGPGTRLTVL.

V usage is TRBV7-2 and J usage is TRBJ1-5, with 8 bases identical to TRBD1. The CDR3 spans 13 residues. V trimming: 5 bases; J trimming: 11 bases; junction bases outside the gene matches: 8. Germline CDR1 reads SGHTA; CDR2 reads FQGNSA. DNA for the CDR3: TGTGCCAGCAGCCTTGGACAGGGAGAGACCCAGCATTTT. Protein: CASSLGQGETQHF.